Described below is a single T cell receptor beta chain sequence and its context. There are a few counts of this clonotype. It has no known antigen specificity. The sample holds no much larger clone one base away, and base qualities are not on file. V is pared back by 6 bases and J by 4 bases, with 12 bases lying between the germline termini. In the germline V gene (reference sequence), CDR1 corresponds to DFQATT and CDR2 to SNEGSKA. Spanning cysteine to phenylalanine, the CDR3 consists of 12 amino acids. CDR3 DNA is the only sequence kept; it has 36 bases, read in frame from the first base. These data belong to a study of post-analysis software for immune sequencing data (dated by TCRdb to between 2015 and 2016). Context from the whole study: Disease courses on record covered relapsing-remitting, secondary progressive and progressive-relapsing multiple sclerosis, though some patients had no subtype annotation. A subset of samples was prepared in parallel using single-end sample barcoding, then pooled and co-amplified after Illumina adapter ligation. Patient repertoires were compared against 10 to 12 previously published healthy control repertoires from donors aged roughly 6 to 28 years. The investigation overall reported the following: About five TRBV segments, including TRBV5-6, TRBV5-1 and TRBV20-1, were significantly more frequent in patients than controls. The multiple sclerosis patient group was slightly younger than the control group. Normalized Chao1 diversity was significantly lower in multiple sclerosis patients than controls, suggesting substantial peripheral T-cell clonal expansion. Strong co-clustering of samples prepared in the same batch was shown by direct clustering with F measure, prompting a batch-effect correction.

To demonstrate the VDJtools post-analysis software, TCR beta repertoires were profiled from the peripheral blood of 10 to 15 young patients with multiple sclerosis. The patients with multiple sclerosis were children and adolescents between roughly 6 and 15 years of age. Libraries were made using PCR. The sequencer was an Illumina HiSeq 2500. To reduce PCR and sequencing biases, unique molecular identifiers were incorporated into the TCR beta cDNA libraries. Every 1 to 10 million input T cells yielded around 500,000 cDNA molecules, meaning each molecule approximated one T cell. The patient libraries were prepared and sequenced with the same protocol used for the earlier healthy control dataset. Within a given batch, samples were prepared together, multiplexed and sequenced on the same HiSeq lane. In the authors' own workflow: Raw barcoded reads were processed with MIGEC, discarding single-read molecular identifier groups before consensus assembly and CDR3 extraction. Clonotype tables were post-analysed with VDJtools, and diversity was normalized by down-sampling all datasets to the smallest sample size. To correct batch-related cross-sample contamination, repertoire overlap clustering matched CDR3 amino acid sequences but not nucleotide sequences. Starting from the raw public reads, TCRdb applied fastp trimming at Q25, assembled clones with MiXCR and retained in-frame beta chains. Rows are combined by CDR3 protein, so each entry shows the most common genes and DNA. TCRdb assigned the V and J calls; the authors' analysis was not used. This sample is represented by roughly 540,000 distinct CDR3 sequences; 34% of them were singletons. In total, the top ten clones hold around 6.1% of the sample.

Material: blood. This sequence uses TRBV20-1 and TRBJ2-5; the D gene is perhaps TRBD2, on 5 matching bases. The clonotype originates from a girl aged 2 to 17 with multiple sclerosis. The DNA is TGCAGTGCGCACGGGGTCGGAGAGACCCAGTACTTC. The translation is CSAHGVGETQYF.